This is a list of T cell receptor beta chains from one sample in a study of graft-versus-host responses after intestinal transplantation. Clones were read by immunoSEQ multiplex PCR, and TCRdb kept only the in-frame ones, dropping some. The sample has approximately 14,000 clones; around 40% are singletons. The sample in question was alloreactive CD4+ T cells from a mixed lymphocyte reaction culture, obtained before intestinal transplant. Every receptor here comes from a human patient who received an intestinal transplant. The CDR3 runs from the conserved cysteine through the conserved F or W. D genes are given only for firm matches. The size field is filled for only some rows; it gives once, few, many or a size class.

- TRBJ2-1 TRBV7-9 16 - CASSFITGLLYVEQFF TGTGCCAGCAGCTTCATCACAGGGCTTCTGTATGTTGAGCAGTTCTTC
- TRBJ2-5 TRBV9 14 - CASSVDERQETQYF TGTGCCAGCAGCGTAGACGAGCGTCAGGAGACCCAGTACTTC
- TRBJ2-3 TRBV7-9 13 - CASSTLQGPTQYF TGTGCCAGCAGCACCCTGCAGGGCCCTACGCAGTATTTT
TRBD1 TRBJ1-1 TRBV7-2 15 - CASSPRTGSNTEAFF TGTGCCAGCAGCCCTCGGACAGGATCGAACACTGAAGCTTTCTTT
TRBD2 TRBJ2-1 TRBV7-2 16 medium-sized CASSLEPAGGLNEQFF TGTGCCAGCAGCTTAGAGCCAGCGGGGGGCCTCAATGAGCAGTTCTTC
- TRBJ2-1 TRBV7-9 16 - CASSRGAGADNNEQFF TGTGCCAGCAGCCGTGGGGCGGGGGCTGATAACAATGAGCAGTTCTTC
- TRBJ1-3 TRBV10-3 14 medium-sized CAISEVLAGNTIYF TGTGCCATCAGCGAGGTTTTAGCTGGAAACACCATATATTTT
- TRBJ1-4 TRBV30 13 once CAWTTGLREKLFF TGTGCCTGGACCACGGGGTTGAGGGAAAAACTGTTTTTT
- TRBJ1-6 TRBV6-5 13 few CASSFRVNSPLHF TGTGCCAGCAGTTTCAGGGTAAATTCACCCCTCCACTTT
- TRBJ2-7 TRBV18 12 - CASSQGAYEQYF TGTGCCAGCTCTCAAGGGGCGTACGAGCAGTACTTC
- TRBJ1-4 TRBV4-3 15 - CASSQGRGANEKLFF TGCGCCAGCAGCCAAGGACGGGGAGCTAATGAAAAACTGTTTTTT